The entry that follows covers one T cell receptor (beta chain) sequence. This receptor's antigen is unknown. The sample holds no much larger clone one base away, and base qualities are not on file. Other nucleotide sequences in the sample specify the same CDR3. The donors were healthy, HIV-negative adults with no recently reported acute infections or vaccinations. Every donor was a Caucasian adult residing in Nashville, Tennessee, USA. CD8 memory samples combined magnetically selected CD45RO+ cells with CCR7-negative CD45RA+ effector memory (TemRA) cells. Blood was obtained by leukapheresis, after which PBMCs were separated by Ficoll-Histopaque density gradient centrifugation and cryopreserved in liquid nitrogen vapor phase. Analytical flow cytometry was used to check the purity and quantity of each magnetically sorted T cell population. From each sorted fraction, genomic DNA was isolated and quantified by UV absorbance on a Nanodrop 2000c.

The sample comes from a study of shared clonotypes between healthy human individuals (dated by TCRdb to 2018 to 2020). With respect to the entire study: A few men and a couple of women, aged 18 to 49 years, made up the cohort. For each donor, CD4 naive and CD4 memory were each run on three plates, CD8 naive on two plates, and CD8 memory on one plate. To estimate repertoire size and how much clonotype sharing occurs between individuals, the study deeply sequenced the blood TCR repertoires of roughly 5 healthy adults. Different laboratories and diverse techniques were used to prepare libraries and sequence TCR repertoires, to increase sequencing depth and limit assay-specific biases. Between about 0.9 and 9 billion PBMCs per donor were obtained by leukapheresis.

Using the deep immunoSEQ assay, multiplex PCR amplified TCR CDR3 regions from genomic DNA. Extracted genomic DNA from each cell subset was spread evenly across all wells of several immunoSEQ 96-well plates, with each plate serving as a replicate. For sorted subsets, each replicate PCR was loaded with roughly 200 ng genomic DNA, equivalent to about 33,000 T cell genomes. Purified libraries were measured with a Qubit 3.0 fluorometer, size-checked on a Bioanalyzer 2100, and measured again with the KAPA Library Quantification kit. Each immunoSEQ 96-well plate was sequenced on its own single-read 150-cycle Illumina NextSeq 550 flow cell. The source study handled its data this way. Because the immunoSEQ output included only junctional sequences and no quality scores, the filtering could not be the same as the filtering used for full-length reads. Sequences were annotated with PyIR, a Python wrapper for IgBLAST v1.9, using IMGT germline references to assign V/J genes and CDR3. Reads were removed for weak V/J assignments (E-value above 1e-6), missing CDR3, stop codons, out-of-frame junctions, or ambiguous translated residues. V3J clonotypes were defined as sequences sharing an identical inferred V gene, J gene, and CDR3 amino acid sequence. To compute the percentage overlap between repertoires, the number of shared unique clonotypes was divided by the size of the smaller repertoire. RTK rarefaction, the Chao1 estimator, and Recon v2.1 estimates of unobserved clonotypes were used to assess repertoire richness. For all TCRbeta clonotypes obtained by the gDNA method from four donors, generation probabilities were computed with OLGA. TCRdb holds this immuneACCESS table with in-frame rearrangements only. Some clones are missing; in checked studies, unresolved V genes explain under half, and the rest has no known cause. D and trimming come from the DNA, and the V and J calls and clone size come from that table. This sample has around 690,000 clones in its table, and roughly 87% of those were observed once. The ten largest clones capture 34% of the sample.

The paper as a whole reports these results and caveats: Even with the large sequencing depth, rarefaction of the sorted-subset datasets indicated that sequencing was incomplete. About 5% of naive CD4, around 4% of naive CD8, around 2.3% of memory CD4, and around 0.4% of memory CD8 clonotypes were shared across several donors. Because the study included a small number of donors, the genetic and exposure-history diversity represented was limited. Estimated clonotype richness was generally larger for naive than for memory subsets. Compared with non-shared clonotypes, the clonotypes found in all four sorted-subset donors had higher generation probabilities. Sampling was restricted to blood, and TCR repertoires in tissue are likely to differ from TCR repertoires in blood. Pairwise subsampling indicated that sequencing depth was expected to affect the degree of clonotype sharing among donors.

There are 13 amino acids in the CDR3, from cysteine to phenylalanine inclusive. Only the CDR3 DNA stays, 39 bases, in frame from base 1. Per the germline V gene (reference sequence), MNHEY is the CDR1 and SMNVEV is the CDR2. A distance of 6 bases separates the germline ends of V and J, which lose 3 bases and 0 bases respectively. This sequence originates from a man between 18 and 29 years old in good health. Some clones in this sample may be carry-over from other donors' samples. This chain is built from TRBV27 and TRBJ2-7, with no D gene named confidently. Sequences were obtained from memory CD8+ T cells from PBMCs. The meaning of the sample's cell subset or site label: CD45RO+ cells pooled with CCR7-negative TemRA cells. The nucleotide sequence is TGTGCCAGCAGTTTTGGCGTCTCCTACGAGCAGTACTTC. It codes for CASSFGVSYEQYF.